A single T cell receptor (beta chain) is shown here with its context. Profiling relied on immunoSEQ multiplex PCR, and the TCRdb table lists in-frame clones only, not all of them. Here the sample spans approximately 490,000 clones, 75% to 90% being singletons. Participant reports of clinical history set cohort assignment. Cohort 3 donors counted as recovered after two negative PCRs, clearance, or resolved symptoms. The sample comes from a study of blood T cell repertoires in COVID-19. Across the study: From the United States, Italy and Spain came samples of acute and convalescent COVID-19. From T cells, B-cell-depleted T cells, or PBMCs came the material, which was cDNA or gDNA.

Germline CDR1 is MNHEY and CDR2 is SMNVEV (reference sequence). This CDR3 comprises 14 residues. The V gene lost 4 bases and the J gene lost 1 base, with 7 bases spanning the gap. The gene calls are TRBV27 and TRBJ2-2, with D unresolved. This sequence originates from a woman aged 18-29 years who had recovered from COVID-19. Sequencing was carried out using PBMCs or T cells enriched from blood (not recorded which). DNA of the CDR3: TGTGCCAGCAGTTCCCCGGGGAACACCGGGGAGCTGTTTTTT. This gives the protein CASSSPGNTGELFF.